This passage covers 15 T cell receptor beta chains from one sample sequenced in a study of blood T cell repertoires in COVID-19. The data were produced by immunoSEQ multiplex PCR, yet TCRdb's version contains in-frame clones alone and is incomplete. The sample lists around 150,000 clones, less than 85% occurring once. The specimen sequenced was peripheral blood. These receptors originate from a woman aged 40-49 years with COVID-19, enrolled during active disease.

The chain uses TRBV12-3 or TRBV12-4 and TRBJ1-6; tentatively, D is TRBD1 (6 bases). The CDR3 spans 13 residues. Deletions cut 5 bases from V and 9 bases from J, with 11 bases between. CDR3 in DNA: TGTGCCAGCAGTATCGGACAGTCTTCACCCCTCCACTTT. Amino acid sequence: CASSIGQSSPLHF.

The chain couples TRBV4-2 to TRBJ2-1, with D perhaps TRBD1 (6 bases). The CDR3 contains 17 residues. Trimming cost V 1 base and J 8 bases, with 21 bases left between them. Per germline, CDR1 LGHNA and CDR2 YNFKEQ. CDR3 in DNA: TGTGCCAGCAGCCAAGTATTGAAACGGTATGGGGGCGATGAGCAGTTCTTC. Protein product: CASSQVLKRYGGDEQFF.

The chain carries TRBV7-9 and TRBJ2-5, with D possibly matching TRBD2 (5 bases). The V end lost 7 bases, the J end lost 2 bases, and 20 bases lay between the germline ends. The CDR3 has 16 amino acids. The germline gives CDR1 SEHNR, CDR2 FQNEAQ (reference sequence). The CDR3 region has the DNA TGTGCCAGCACCCTGGTACGGGGATTTAGGCAAGAGACCCAGTACTTC. As protein: CASTLVRGFRQETQYF. The full variable domain, with the rest looked up from reference TRBV7-9 and TRBJ2-5, is DTGVSQNPRHKITKRGQNVTFRCDPISEHNRLYWYRQTLGQGPEFLTYFQNEAQLEKSRLLSDRFSAERPKGSFSTLEIQRTEQGDSAMYLCASTLVRGFRQETQYFGPGTRLLVL.

The V gene is TRBV7-3, the J gene TRBJ1-2; no reliable D call. Trimming removed 1 base at V and 4 bases at J, with 10 bases between. Germline CDR1 and CDR2: SGHTA and FQGTGA. CDR3 length equals 14 residues. The CDR3 DNA is TGTGCCAGCAGCTTAAATGGAGCCCCCTATGGCTACACCTTC. Translation gives CASSLNGAPYGYTF.

The genes are TRBV2 and TRBJ2-5; 12 nucleotides agree with TRBD2. The CDR3 runs to 16 residues. Germline V gene lookup returns CDR1 SNHLY and CDR2 FYNNEI. The J segment lost 3 bases and the V segment lost 8 bases, leaving 10 bases of the junction unmatched. The CDR3 region is CASLDGASGREETQYF. For the CDR3, the DNA is TGTGCCAGCCTAGATGGGGCTAGCGGGAGGGAAGAGACCCAGTACTTC.

The V and J genes are TRBV29-1 and TRBJ2-7; 9 bases line up with TRBD1. J lost 4 bases, V lost 2 bases, and 6 bases had no gene match. The CDR3 is 14 residues long. Germline assignment: CDR1 SQVTM and CDR2 ANQGSEA. The DNA of the CDR3 is TGCAGCGTTGAATACAGGGGGCTGAGGTACGAGCAGTACGTC. This sequence encodes CSVEYRGLRYEQYV.

The chain uses TRBV5-4 and TRBJ2-2, with 12 nucleotides matching TRBD2. Looked up from germline, CDR1 is SGHNT and CDR2 is YYREEE (reference sequence). Trimming cost V 7 bases and J 2 bases; bases outside gene matches: 6. This CDR3 has 16 amino acids. CDR3 protein: CASSRLAGDNTGELFF. Here the CDR3 DNA reads TGTGCCAGCTCTCGACTAGCGGGGGATAACACCGGGGAGCTGTTTTTT.

The chain is built from TRBV7-2 and TRBJ1-2; TRBD1 aligns across 9 bases. V shed 6 bases, J shed 7 bases, and the junction held 6 bases outside the gene matches. In germline, CDR1 is SGHTA, CDR2 FQGNSA. CDR3 length: 13 residues. CDR3 in amino acids: CASRPQGALGYTF. CDR3 DNA: TGTGCCAGCAGACCACAGGGGGCGCTTGGCTACACCTTC.

This sequence joins TRBV2 and TRBJ1-1; 10 nucleotides line up with TRBD1. CDR3 size: 15 residues. In germline, CDR1 is SNHLY, CDR2 FYNNEI. V gave up 8 bases and J gave up 4 bases; unmatched junction bases: 10. For the CDR3, the DNA is TGTGCCAGCGGACAGGGGGACAGGGTCGGCACTGAAGCTTTCTTT. Its protein product is CASGQGDRVGTEAFF.

The chain recombines TRBV18 with TRBJ2-7; TRBD2 might be the D (6 bases). V was cut by 5 bases and J by 0 bases, with 11 bases left in between. The CDR3 spans 14 residues. Germline loops: CDR1 KGHSH, CDR2 LQKENI. The CDR3 bases are TGTGCCAGCTCAGGGGACGGGAGCTCCTACGAGCAGTACGTC. Translation: CASSGDGSSYEQYV.

This sequence joins TRBV5-1 and TRBJ2-4; 7 bases match TRBD1. The CDR3 runs 13 residues. Germline CDR1 SGHRS, CDR2 YFSETQ. Trimming at V came to 4 bases and at J to 6 bases, leaving 4 bases not matched to a gene. The CDR3 region has the DNA TGCGCCAGCAGCACCCGACAGGGAAACATTCAGTACTTC. Translation gives CASSTRQGNIQYF.

The V call is TRBV5-6, the J call TRBJ2-5, with 11 bases that match TRBD2. The CDR3 length is 16 residues. With 3 bases clipped from V and 5 bases from J, the junction kept 9 bases outside the gene matches. Germline-derived CDR1 and CDR2 are SGHDT and YYEEEE. DNA of the CDR3: TGTGCCAGCAGCTCCCGGGGTAGCGGGGGGGCTGAGACCCAGTACTTC. Translation: CASSSRGSGGAETQYF.

V and J are TRBV18 and TRBJ2-7; the D gene is possibly TRBD2 (5 bases). Per germline, CDR1 KGHSH and CDR2 LQKENI. There are 14 residues in the CDR3. V lost 3 bases and J lost 0, with 9 bases in between. The CDR3 nucleotides are TGTGCCAGCTCACCTAGACGGGACTCCTACGAGCAGTACTTC. The encoded protein is CASSPRRDSYEQYF.

This CDR3 is CASSRKGQSYEQYV. In DNA form, the CDR3 reads TGTGCCAGCAGCCGAAAGGGACAGAGCTACGAGCAGTACGTC. V usage is TRBV7-9 and J usage is TRBJ2-7; 7 positions agree with TRBD1. From germline, CDR1 is SEHNR and CDR2 FQNEAQ (reference sequence). V trimming: 5 bases; J trimming: 3 bases; junction bases outside the gene matches: 7. The CDR3 sequence is 14 residues long.

The chain combines TRBV5-1 with TRBJ2-5; 12 bases agree with TRBD2. CDR1 SGHRS and CDR2 YFSETQ come from the germline V gene. Trimming at V came to 4 bases and at J to 7 bases, leaving 8 bases not matched to a gene. There are 15 residues in the CDR3. CDR3 amino acids: CASSRGTSGPGTQYF. In DNA form, the CDR3 reads TGCGCCAGCAGCCGTGGGACTAGCGGGCCGGGGACCCAGTACTTC.